The source of this TCR beta chain is a study of T cells in Graves' hyperthyroidism and ophthalmopathy (dated by TCRdb to between 2019 and 2020). For context, the study as a whole: Peripheral blood was sampled at the time of initial diagnosis, prior to any treatment. To identify distinguishing TCR V-J signatures, a discovery cohort of 100 or so patients was used, comprising 43 with Graves' ophthalmopathy and around 57 with stable Graves' hyperthyroidism. Prospective prediction of ophthalmopathy was tested in an independent validation cohort of fewer than 20 hyperthyroidism patients and 17 patients who later progressed to ophthalmopathy. The 95 to 100 discovery patients were randomly divided into training and test sets at a 7:3 ratio. In about 6 Graves' hyperthyroidism patients, the study also compared T-cell repertoires from thyroid tissue with T-cell repertoires from blood. After sampling, hyperthyroidism patients received methimazole starting at 30 mg daily, and ophthalmopathy patients received high-dose intravenous methylprednisolone. TCR Vbeta CDR3 sequencing of 130 to 150 peripheral blood samples (about 45 ophthalmopathy, 70 to 85 hyperthyroidism and some 17 progressor patients) is reported in the paper. The research as a whole found: In validation, the model predicted progression to ophthalmopathy a median of roughly 6.5 months before onset, with about 67% sensitivity and just under 75% specificity. A 13 V-J signature model separated ophthalmopathy from stable hyperthyroidism, with 87.88% sensitivity and roughly 84% specificity in cross-validation and 80%/75% in testing. No statistical method was used to fix the sample size in advance, and group allocation was not hidden from the investigators. Most expanded thyroid clonotypes (frequency above 0.001) were also detected in blood, a finding suggesting that blood repertoires may reflect thyroid immune responses.

Graves' hyperthyroidism was defined as stable when no progression to ophthalmopathy occurred over 18 months of follow-up. Hyperthyroidism patients were newly diagnosed, with disease duration under 2 months, and aged 18 to 65 years. The study excluded patients with uncontrolled infections, other autoimmune diseases, pregnancy or lactation. Diagnoses relied on clinical symptoms, serum thyroxine and TRAb, thyroid ultrasound and orbital computed tomography. Ficoll-Paque density gradient centrifugation was used to isolate PBMCs from about 9.4 ml of fresh peripheral blood. Total RNA was extracted with Trizol reagent, and quality was checked on an Agilent 2100 Bioanalyzer. There are a few counts of this clonotype. Its target antigen remains unknown. No clone much larger than this one lies a single base away; base qualities are absent. Amplification of TCR beta CDR3 regions was carried out from RNA transcripts. A first-round RT-PCR of the TCR CDR3 used the HTBI primer set with the Qiagen OneStep RT-PCR kit. Libraries were constructed in a second round of multiplex PCR, after which size selection and purification were carried out. Paired-end sequencing of the libraries was performed with 100 bp reads on an Illumina HiSeq2000. As for how the authors treated the data: Raw data were processed with SOAPnuke, discarding reads with adapters, uncalled bases, mean Phred below 15, or no exact constant-primer or identifier match. High-quality paired reads were merged using COPE v1.2.5, and each unique nucleotide sequence was defined as a clonotype. Clonotypes were aligned to IMGT TRBV, TRBD and TRBJ reference segments using MiTCR v1.1. The analysis was restricted to V-J combinations with a frequency above 0.0001, which together covered around 99% of the repertoires. The TCS score was defined as the ratio of F50 (clonal expansion) to E x V (chaos), calculated using BLOSUM62-based TCRdist between CDR3 peptides within each V-J. Welch's t-statistics and random forest reduced 514 V-J features to roughly 13, which were used in a naive Bayes classifier (R e1071). TCRdb reran the public reads through fastp at Q25 and MiXCR, keeping productive beta chains. Identical CDR3 protein sequences are pooled into one entry, listed with their most common genes and DNA. The V and J calls here are based on TCRdb, not the publication. The sample contains more than 500,000 distinct CDR3 sequences, 12% to 15% of them found a single time. The ten most abundant clones make up 11% to 15% of the sample.

The germline V gene supplies CDR1 SGHTA and CDR2 FQGNSA. The CDR3, from cysteine to phenylalanine, totals 16 residues. Kept here is only the CDR3 DNA, which spans 48 bases and is read in frame from base 1. Trimming accounts for 3 bases at V and 4 bases at J, while the number of junction bases matched to no gene is 8. The source material was blood. The rearrangement combines TRBV7-2 with TRBJ2-1; the central 8 bases match TRBD2. The clonotype comes from a woman between 40 and 50 years old with Graves' hyperthyroidism. The sequenced DNA: TGTGCCAGCAGCTTGGGCTTAAAGCGGGAGTACAATGAGCAGTTCTTC. The encoded protein is CASSLGLKREYNEQFF.